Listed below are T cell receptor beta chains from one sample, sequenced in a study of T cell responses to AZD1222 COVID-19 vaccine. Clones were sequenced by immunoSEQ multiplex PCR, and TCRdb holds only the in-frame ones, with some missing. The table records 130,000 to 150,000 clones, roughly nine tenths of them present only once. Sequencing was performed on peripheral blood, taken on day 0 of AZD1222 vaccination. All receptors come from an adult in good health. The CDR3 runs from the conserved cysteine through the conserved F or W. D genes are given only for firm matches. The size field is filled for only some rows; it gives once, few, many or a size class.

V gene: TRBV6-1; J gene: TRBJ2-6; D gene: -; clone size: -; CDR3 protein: CASSEVGGSGANVLTF; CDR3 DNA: TGTGCCAGCAGTGAAGTTGGGGGCTCTGGGGCCAACGTCCTGACTTTC
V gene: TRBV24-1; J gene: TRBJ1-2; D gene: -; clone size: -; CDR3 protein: CATSDLKTSPLGYTF; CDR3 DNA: TGTGCCACCAGTGATTTGAAGACATCCCCCCTAGGCTACACCTTC
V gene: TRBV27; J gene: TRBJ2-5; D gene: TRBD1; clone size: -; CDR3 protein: CASRSGGARAQYF; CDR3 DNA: TGTGCCAGTAGATCAGGGGGCGCCCGGGCCCAGTACTTC
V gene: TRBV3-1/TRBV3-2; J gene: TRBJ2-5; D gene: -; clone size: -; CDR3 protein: CASSLRTGQETQYF; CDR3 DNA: TGTGCCAGCAGCCTGAGGACTGGGCAAGAGACCCAGTACTTC
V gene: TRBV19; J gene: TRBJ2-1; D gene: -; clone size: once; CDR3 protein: CASTPPRGAYNEQFF; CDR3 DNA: TGTGCCAGTACCCCACCACGCGGGGCTTACAATGAGCAGTTCTTC
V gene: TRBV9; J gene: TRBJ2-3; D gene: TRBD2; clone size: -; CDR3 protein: CASSTPLLLAGSLDQTDTQYF; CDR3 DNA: TGTGCCAGCAGCACCCCCCTGTTGCTAGCGGGCTCATTAGACCAAACAGATACGCAGTATTTT
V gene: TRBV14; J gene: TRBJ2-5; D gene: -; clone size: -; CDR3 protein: CASSQRGGGFQETQYF; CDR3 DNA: TGTGCCAGCAGCCAACGAGGAGGGGGCTTTCAAGAGACCCAGTACTTC
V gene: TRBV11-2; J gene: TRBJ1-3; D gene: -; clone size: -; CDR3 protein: CASSSPGSSGNTIYF; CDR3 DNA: TGTGCCAGCAGCTCACCAGGAAGCTCTGGAAACACCATATATTTT
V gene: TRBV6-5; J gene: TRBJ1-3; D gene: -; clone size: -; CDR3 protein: CASWRQGNTIYF; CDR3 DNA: TGTGCCAGCTGGAGGCAGGGAAACACCATATATTTT
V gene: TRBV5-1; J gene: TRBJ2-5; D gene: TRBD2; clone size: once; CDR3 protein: CASSLAERGRLETQYF; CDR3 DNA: TGCGCCAGCAGCTTGGCCGAGCGGGGTAGGTTGGAGACCCAGTACTTC
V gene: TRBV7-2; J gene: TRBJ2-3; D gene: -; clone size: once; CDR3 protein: CASSSGHTDTQYF; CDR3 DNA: TGTGCCAGCAGCTCTGGACACACAGATACGCAGTATTTT
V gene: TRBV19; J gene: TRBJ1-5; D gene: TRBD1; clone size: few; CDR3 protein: CASSTGDRGRNQPQHF; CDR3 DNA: TGTGCCAGTAGTACGGGGGACAGGGGGCGCAATCAGCCCCAGCATTTT
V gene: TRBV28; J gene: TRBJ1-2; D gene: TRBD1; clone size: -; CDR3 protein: CATSWGQGALGYTF; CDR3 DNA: TGTGCCACCTCCTGGGGACAGGGGGCGCTTGGCTACACCTTC
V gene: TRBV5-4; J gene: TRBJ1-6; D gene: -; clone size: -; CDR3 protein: CASSLEGVSPLHF; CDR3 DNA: TGTGCCAGCAGCTTGGAAGGGGTTTCACCCCTCCACTTT
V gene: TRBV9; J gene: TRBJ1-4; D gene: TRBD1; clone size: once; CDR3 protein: CASSPGQSLEKLFF; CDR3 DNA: TGTGCCAGCAGCCCGGGACAGTCACTCGAAAAACTGTTTTTT
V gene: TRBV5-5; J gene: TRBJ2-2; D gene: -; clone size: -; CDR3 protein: CASSLMGTGELFF; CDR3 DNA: TGTGCCAGCAGCTTGATGGGCACCGGGGAGCTGTTTTTT
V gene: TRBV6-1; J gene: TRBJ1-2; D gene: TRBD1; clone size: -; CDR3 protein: CASSDPGTVGYTF; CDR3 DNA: TGTGCCAGCAGTGATCCCGGGACAGTAGGCTACACCTTC
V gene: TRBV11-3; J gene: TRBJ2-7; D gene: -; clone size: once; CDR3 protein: CASSLGREYEQYF; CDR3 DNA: TGTGCCAGCAGCTTAGGCAGGGAGTACGAGCAGTACTTC
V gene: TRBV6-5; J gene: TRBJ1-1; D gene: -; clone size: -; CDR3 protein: CASSSRGLITEAFF; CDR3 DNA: TGTGCCAGCAGTTCACGGGGCCTAATCACTGAAGCTTTCTTT
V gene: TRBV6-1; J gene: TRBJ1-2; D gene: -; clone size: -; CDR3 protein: CASSERGHGYTF; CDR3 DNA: TGTGCCAGCAGTGAACGTGGACATGGCTACACCTTC
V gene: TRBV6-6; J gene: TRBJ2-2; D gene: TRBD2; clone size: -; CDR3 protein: CASSYTSGGGVGELFF; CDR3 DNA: TGTGCCAGCAGTTACACTAGCGGGGGTGGCGTGGGGGAGCTGTTTTTT
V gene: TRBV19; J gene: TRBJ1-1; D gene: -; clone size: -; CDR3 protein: CASGISVDTEAFF; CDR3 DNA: TGTGCCAGTGGTATCTCTGTTGACACTGAAGCTTTCTTT
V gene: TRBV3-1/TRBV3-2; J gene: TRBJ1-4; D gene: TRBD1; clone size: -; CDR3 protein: CASSGTGTGDEKLFF; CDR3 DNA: TGTGCCAGCAGCGGAACCGGGACAGGGGACGAAAAACTGTTTTTT
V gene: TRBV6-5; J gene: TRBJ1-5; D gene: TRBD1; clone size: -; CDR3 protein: CASRDRGDQPQHF; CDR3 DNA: TGTGCCAGCAGGGACAGGGGGGATCAGCCCCAGCATTTT
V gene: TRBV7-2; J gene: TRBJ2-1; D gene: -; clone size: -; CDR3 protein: CASSKQRGGEQFF; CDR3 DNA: TGTGCCAGCAGTAAACAGAGGGGAGGTGAGCAGTTCTTC
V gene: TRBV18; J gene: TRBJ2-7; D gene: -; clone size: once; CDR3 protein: CASSPRGNYEQYF; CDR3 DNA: TGTGCCAGCTCACCACGGGGTAACTACGAGCAGTACTTC
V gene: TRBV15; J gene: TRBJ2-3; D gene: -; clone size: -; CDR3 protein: CATSSVSRDTQYF; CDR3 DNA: TGTGCCACCAGCAGCGTCAGTCGAGATACGCAGTATTTT
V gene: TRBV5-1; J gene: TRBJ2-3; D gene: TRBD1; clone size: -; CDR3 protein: CASSSTGTGGDTQYF; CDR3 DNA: TGCGCCAGCAGCTCGACCGGGACAGGGGGGGATACGCAGTATTTT
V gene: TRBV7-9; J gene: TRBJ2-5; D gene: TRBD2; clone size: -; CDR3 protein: CATHPLNGGTIQETQYF; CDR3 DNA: TGTGCCACCCACCCCCTCAACGGGGGGACTATCCAAGAGACCCAGTACTTC
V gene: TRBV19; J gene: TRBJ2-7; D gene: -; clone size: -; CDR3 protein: CASSRRGAPYEQYF; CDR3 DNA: TGTGCCAGTAGCCGCCGGGGGGCCCCCTACGAGCAGTACTTC
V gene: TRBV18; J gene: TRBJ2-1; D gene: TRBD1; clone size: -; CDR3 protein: CASSPGQGYNEQFF; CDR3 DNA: TGTGCCAGCTCGCCGGGACAGGGGTACAATGAGCAGTTCTTC
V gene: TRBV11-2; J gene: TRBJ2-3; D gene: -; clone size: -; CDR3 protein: CASSFLGLDTQYF; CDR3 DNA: TGTGCCAGCAGCTTCCTAGGACTAGATACGCAGTATTTT
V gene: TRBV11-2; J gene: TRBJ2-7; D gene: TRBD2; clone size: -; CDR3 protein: CASSPLAGGVFNEQYF; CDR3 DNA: TGTGCCAGCAGCCCTCTAGCGGGGGGGGTTTTCAACGAGCAGTACTTC
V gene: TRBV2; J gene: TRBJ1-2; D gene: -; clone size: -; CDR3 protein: CASSDLSGGTVNYGYTF; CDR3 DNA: TGTGCCAGCAGTGATCTTTCGGGGGGCACTGTGAACTATGGCTACACCTTC
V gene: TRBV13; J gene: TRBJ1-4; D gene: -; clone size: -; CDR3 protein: CASSSRQTGGNEKLFF; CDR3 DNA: TGTGCCAGCAGCTCCCGACAAACGGGGGGTAATGAAAAACTGTTTTTT
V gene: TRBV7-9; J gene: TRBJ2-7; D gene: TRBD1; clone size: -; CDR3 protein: CASSSRTGPEQYF; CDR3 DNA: TGTGCCAGCAGCTCCCGGACAGGGCCTGAGCAGTACTTC
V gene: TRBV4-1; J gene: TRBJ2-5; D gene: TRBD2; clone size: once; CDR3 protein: CASSQARLAGAQETQYF; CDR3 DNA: TGCGCCAGCAGCCAGGCCAGACTAGCGGGGGCTCAAGAGACCCAGTACTTC
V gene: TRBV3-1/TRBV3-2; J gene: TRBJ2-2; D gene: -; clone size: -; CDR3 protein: CASSQDLTFGELFF; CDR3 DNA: TGTGCCAGCAGCCAGGATCTGACCTTCGGGGAGCTGTTTTTT
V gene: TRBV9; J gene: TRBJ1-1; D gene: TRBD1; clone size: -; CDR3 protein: CASSFSTGGTEAFF; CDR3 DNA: TGTGCCAGCAGCTTCAGTACAGGGGGCACTGAAGCTTTCTTT
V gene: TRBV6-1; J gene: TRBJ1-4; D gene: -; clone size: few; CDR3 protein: CASSEAVRGLFF; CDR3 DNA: TGTGCCAGCAGTGAAGCGGTTCGTGGACTGTTTTTT
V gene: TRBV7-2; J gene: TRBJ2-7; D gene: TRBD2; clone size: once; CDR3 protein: CASSRGRGGAGEQYF; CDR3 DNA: TGTGCCAGCAGCCGGGGCCGCGGGGGGGCCGGGGAGCAGTACTTC